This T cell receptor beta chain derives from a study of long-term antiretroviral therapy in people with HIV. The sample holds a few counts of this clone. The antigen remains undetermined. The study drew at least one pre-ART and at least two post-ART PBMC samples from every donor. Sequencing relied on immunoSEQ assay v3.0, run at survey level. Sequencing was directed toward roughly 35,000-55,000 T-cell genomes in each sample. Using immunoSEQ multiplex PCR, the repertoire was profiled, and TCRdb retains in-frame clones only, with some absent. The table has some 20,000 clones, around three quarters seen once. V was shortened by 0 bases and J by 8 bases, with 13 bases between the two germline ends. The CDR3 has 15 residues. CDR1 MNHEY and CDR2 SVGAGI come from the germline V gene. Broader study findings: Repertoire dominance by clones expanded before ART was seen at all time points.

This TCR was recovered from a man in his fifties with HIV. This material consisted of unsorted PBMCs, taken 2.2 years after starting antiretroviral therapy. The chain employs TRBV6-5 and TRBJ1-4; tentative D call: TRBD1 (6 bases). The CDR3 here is CASSYSQGSGEKLFF. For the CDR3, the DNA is TGTGCCAGCAGTTACTCACAGGGAAGCGGCGAAAAACTGTTTTTT.